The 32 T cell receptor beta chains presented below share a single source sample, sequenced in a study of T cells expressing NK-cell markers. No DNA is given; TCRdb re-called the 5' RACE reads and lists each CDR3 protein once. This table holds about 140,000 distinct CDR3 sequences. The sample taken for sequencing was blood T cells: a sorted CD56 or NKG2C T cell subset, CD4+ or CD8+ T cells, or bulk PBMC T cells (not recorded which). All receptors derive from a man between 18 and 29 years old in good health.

CDR3 sequence reads: CASSPLDRVDEQYF. The chain recombines TRBV28 with TRBJ2-7; checking the TCRdb D call of TRBD1 is not possible without DNA. The V gene's germline CDR1 is MDHEN and CDR2 SYDVKM. There are 14 residues in the CDR3.

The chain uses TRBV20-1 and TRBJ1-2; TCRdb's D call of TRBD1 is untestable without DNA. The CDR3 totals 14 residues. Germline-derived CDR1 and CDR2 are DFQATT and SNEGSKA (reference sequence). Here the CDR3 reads CSARDPGAFYGYTF.

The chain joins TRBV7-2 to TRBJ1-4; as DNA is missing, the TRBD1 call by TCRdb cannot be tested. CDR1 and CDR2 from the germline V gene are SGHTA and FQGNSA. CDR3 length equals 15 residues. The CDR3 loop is CASSHGDRIGEKLFF.

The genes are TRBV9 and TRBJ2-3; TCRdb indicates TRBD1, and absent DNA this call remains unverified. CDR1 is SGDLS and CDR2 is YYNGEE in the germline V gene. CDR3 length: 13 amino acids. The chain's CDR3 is CASSVWAGDTQYF.

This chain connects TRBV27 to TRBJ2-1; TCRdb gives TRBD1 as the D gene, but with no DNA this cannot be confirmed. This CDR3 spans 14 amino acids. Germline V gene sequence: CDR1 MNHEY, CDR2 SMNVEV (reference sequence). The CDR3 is CASSWGDWDQKQFF.

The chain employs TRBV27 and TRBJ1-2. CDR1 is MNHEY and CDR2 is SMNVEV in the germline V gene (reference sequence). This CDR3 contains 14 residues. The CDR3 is CASSPLAGGNGYTF.

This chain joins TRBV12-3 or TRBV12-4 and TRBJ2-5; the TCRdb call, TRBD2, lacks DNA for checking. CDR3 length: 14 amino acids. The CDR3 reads CASSFRDSKETQYF.

The CDR3 is CAISTTFPGELFF. J is TRBJ2-2 and V is TRBV10-3. The CDR3 length is 13 residues. The germline V gene has CDR1 ENHRY and CDR2 SYGVKD.

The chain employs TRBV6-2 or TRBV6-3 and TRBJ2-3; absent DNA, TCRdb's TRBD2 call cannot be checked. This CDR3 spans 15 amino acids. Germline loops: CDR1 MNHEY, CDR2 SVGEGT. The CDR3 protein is CATLTVGSSTDTQYF.

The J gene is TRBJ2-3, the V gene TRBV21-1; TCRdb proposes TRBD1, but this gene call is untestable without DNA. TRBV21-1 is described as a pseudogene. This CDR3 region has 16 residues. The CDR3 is CASSCKDRKSTDTQYF.

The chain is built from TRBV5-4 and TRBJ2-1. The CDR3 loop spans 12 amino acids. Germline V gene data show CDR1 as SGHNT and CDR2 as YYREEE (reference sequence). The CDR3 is CATYTLGNEQFF.

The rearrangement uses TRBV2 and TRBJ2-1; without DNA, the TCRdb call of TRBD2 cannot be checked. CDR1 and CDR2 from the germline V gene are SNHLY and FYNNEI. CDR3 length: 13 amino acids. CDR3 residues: CAIAGVPYNEQFF.

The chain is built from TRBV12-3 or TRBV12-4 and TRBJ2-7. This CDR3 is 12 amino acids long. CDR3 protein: CASRDLVDEQYF.

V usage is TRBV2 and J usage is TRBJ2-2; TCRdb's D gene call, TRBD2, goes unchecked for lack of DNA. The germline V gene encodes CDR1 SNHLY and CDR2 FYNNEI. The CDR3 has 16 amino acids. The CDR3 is CASREMSGRNTGELFF. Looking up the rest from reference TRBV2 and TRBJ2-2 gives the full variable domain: EPEVTQTPSHQVTQMGQEVILRCVPISNHLYFYWYRQILGQKVEFLVSFYNNEISEKSEIFDDQFSVERPDGSNFTLKIRSTKLEDSAMYFCASREMSGRNTGELFFGEGSRLTVL.

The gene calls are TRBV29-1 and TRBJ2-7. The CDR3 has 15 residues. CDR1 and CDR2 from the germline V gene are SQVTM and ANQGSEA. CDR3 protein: CSVGFGQGGTYEQYF.

CDR3 region: CASSLGRDSSYEQYF. The chain uses TRBV5-1 and TRBJ2-7; TCRdb's D gene call, TRBD1, goes unchecked for lack of DNA. Germline lookup yields CDR1 SGHRS and CDR2 YFSETQ. The CDR3 is 15 amino acids.

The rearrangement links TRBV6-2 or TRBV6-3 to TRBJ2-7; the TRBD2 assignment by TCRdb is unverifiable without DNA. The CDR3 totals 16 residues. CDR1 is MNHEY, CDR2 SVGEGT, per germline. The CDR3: CASSGGTSGSPYEQYF.

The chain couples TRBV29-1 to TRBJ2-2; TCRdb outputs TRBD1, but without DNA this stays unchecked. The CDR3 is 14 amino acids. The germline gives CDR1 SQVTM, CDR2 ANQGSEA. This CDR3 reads CSVSRGADFRELFF.

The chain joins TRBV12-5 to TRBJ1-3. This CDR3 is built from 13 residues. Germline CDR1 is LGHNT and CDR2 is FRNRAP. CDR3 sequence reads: CASGPPVGNTIYF.

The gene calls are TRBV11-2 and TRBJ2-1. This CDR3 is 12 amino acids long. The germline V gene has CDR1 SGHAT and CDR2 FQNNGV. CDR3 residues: CASSFLEVEQFF.

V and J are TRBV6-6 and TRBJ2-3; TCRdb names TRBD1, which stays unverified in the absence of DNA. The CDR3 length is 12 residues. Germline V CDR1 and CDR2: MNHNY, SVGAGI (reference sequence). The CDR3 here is CASSTLRDTQYF.

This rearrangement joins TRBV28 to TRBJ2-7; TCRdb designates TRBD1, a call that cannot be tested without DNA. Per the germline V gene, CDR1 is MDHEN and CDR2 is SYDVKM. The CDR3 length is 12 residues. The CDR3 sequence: CASSFPGAEQYF.

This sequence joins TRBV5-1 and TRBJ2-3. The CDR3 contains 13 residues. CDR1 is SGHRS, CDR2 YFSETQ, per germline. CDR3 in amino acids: CASSLTLSDTQYF.

This CDR3 reads CASSPQAGNQPQHF. The rearrangement joins TRBV6-1 to TRBJ1-5; TCRdb's assignment of TRBD1 cannot be checked, as there is no DNA. The CDR3 covers 14 residues. Germline V lookup: CDR1 MNHNS, CDR2 SASEGT.

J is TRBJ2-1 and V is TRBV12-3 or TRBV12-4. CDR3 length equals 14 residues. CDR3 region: CASSFASGVDEQFF.

The CDR3 region is CASSGAPGLALVLEGETQYF. The chain couples TRBV3-1 to TRBJ2-5; the D gene TCRdb calls, TRBD2, cannot be checked with no DNA. The length of the CDR3 is 20 residues. The germline V gene encodes CDR1 LGHDT and CDR2 YNNKEL (reference sequence).

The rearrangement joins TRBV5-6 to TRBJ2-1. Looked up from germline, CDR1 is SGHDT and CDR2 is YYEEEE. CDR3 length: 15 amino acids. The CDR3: CASSQDVSSYNEQFF.

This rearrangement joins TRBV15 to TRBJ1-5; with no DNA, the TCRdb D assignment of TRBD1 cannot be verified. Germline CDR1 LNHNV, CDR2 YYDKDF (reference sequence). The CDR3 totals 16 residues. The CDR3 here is CATSRLSGTGDQPQHF.

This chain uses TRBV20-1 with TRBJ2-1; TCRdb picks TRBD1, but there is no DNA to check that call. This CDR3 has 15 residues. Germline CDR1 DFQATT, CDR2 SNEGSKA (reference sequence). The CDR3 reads CSARAPSASYNEQFF.

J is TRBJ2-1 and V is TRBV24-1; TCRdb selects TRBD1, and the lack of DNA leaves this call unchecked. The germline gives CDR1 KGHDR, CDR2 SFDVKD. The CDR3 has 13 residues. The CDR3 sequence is CATGLRGANEQFF.

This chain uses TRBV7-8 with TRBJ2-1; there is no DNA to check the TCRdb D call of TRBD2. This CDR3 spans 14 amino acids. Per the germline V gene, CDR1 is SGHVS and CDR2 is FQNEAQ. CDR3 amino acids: CASSLKRDLDEQFF.

The CDR3 is CASSPGAQPGANVLTF. The rearrangement uses TRBV4-3 and TRBJ2-6; TCRdb names TRBD1, which stays unverified in the absence of DNA. Looked up from germline, CDR1 is LGHNA and CDR2 is YSLEER. The CDR3 is made up of 16 amino acids.